This TCR beta chain derives from a study of CD8+CD57+ T cells in acquired aplastic anemia. Trimming left V 7 bases short and J 8 bases short, with 8 bases between. CDR1 WNHNN and CDR2 SYGVQD come from the germline V gene (reference sequence). This CDR3 has 10 amino acids. The template for TCR beta VDJ and CDR3 sequence profiling was genomic DNA. TCRdb reanalysed the reads using MiXCR and keeps one entry per CDR3 protein. The repertoire holds approximately 81,000 distinct CDR3 sequences, with approximately 46% as singletons. Sequenced: sorted CD4+, CD8+, or CD8+CD57+ T cells (not recorded which) from PBMCs. The receptor was derived from a human donor in good health, serving as a control. This chain links TRBV10-1 with TRBJ1-2; possible D gene TRBD1, 6 bases. The CDR3 region has the DNA TGCGCCAGCACTGGGGGCGGCTACACCTTC. Its protein is CASTGGGYTF.